One sample yielded the 5 T cell receptor beta chains listed below, sequenced in a study of blood T cell repertoires in COVID-19. TCRdb's copy holds only in-frame clones and misses some; the assay was immunoSEQ multiplex PCR. The sample comprises over 200,000 clones, about four fifths of which are singletons, and approximately 8% rests with the top ten. What was sequenced was peripheral blood. The receptors stem from a woman aged 45 to 65 with active or convalescent COVID-19.

The rearrangement links TRBV7-9 to TRBJ2-1; 7 bases agree with TRBD2. The CDR3 runs 14 residues. The germline V gene has CDR1 SEHNR and CDR2 FQNEAQ (reference sequence). Trimming at V came to 5 bases and at J to 3 bases, leaving 4 bases not matched to a gene. CDR3 protein: CASSPGGGYNEQFF. DNA of the CDR3: TGTGCCAGCAGCCCGGGCGGGGGCTACAATGAGCAGTTCTTC.

DNA of the CDR3: TGTGCCAGCAGACCCGGACAGGTATATCAGCCCCAGCATTTT. It encodes CASRPGQVYQPQHF. The rearrangement links TRBV6-5 to TRBJ1-5; 7 nucleotides agree with TRBD1. With V trimmed by 6 bases and J by 5 bases, 7 bases remained unmatched. Germline assignment: CDR1 MNHEY and CDR2 SVGAGI. CDR3 length: 14 residues.

V is TRBV11-2 and J is TRBJ2-5, with 7 bases matching TRBD2. This CDR3 region has 12 residues. Looked up from germline, CDR1 is SGHAT and CDR2 is FQNNGV. V shed 5 bases, J shed 7 bases, and the junction held 4 bases outside the gene matches. The CDR3 DNA reads as TGTGCCAGCAGCCGCCGACTAGCGACCCAGTACTTC. It specifies CASSRRLATQYF.

The V call is TRBV24-1, the J call TRBJ2-5, with D perhaps TRBD2 (6 bases). The CDR3 has 13 amino acids. In germline, CDR1 is KGHDR, CDR2 SFDVKD. Trimming stripped 7 bases from V and 3 bases from J, with 11 bases between. CDR3 protein: CATRNTGEETQYF. The CDR3 bases are TGTGCCACCAGGAATACGGGGGAAGAGACCCAGTACTTC.

J is TRBJ2-5 and V is TRBV29-1; 7 bases map to TRBD1. This CDR3 has 13 amino acids. From germline, CDR1 is SQVTM and CDR2 ANQGSEA. The V segment lost 7 bases and the J segment 5 bases; nucleotides outside the gene matches: 10. The CDR3 DNA reads as TGCAGCGGTTACAGGGGTGATTTGGAGACCCAGTACTTC. This gives the protein CSGYRGDLETQYF.